This T cell receptor (beta chain) stems from a study of blood T cells in healthy people across ages (dated by TCRdb to the mid-2010s). The study in broad terms: In model experiments, template switching captured roughly one uniquely barcoded TCR beta cDNA molecule for every two T cells. The study measured age-related changes in TCR beta repertoire diversity using deep sequencing normalized with unique cDNA molecular identifiers. Four age groups were formed from the donors: young (average approximately 16 years), middle-aged (more than 35), aged (roughly 59) and long-lived (less than 85). To avoid experimental bias, donors of different ages were randomly spread across the sequencing lanes. Two additional independent replicas of 1 million unique cDNA reads from the same blood draw were analyzed for two donors (one aged 18 to 30 and one aged 80 or older).

The approximately 39 donors, aged 6 to 90 years, were systemically healthy Caucasian individuals from Russia. Around 10 milliliters of peripheral blood were collected from each donor into EDTA-treated Vacutainer tubes. Ficoll-Paque density-gradient centrifugation was used to isolate PBMCs, with at least 6 million obtained per sample. Total RNA was extracted from PBMCs with Trizol reagent, with at least 5.5 micrograms obtained per sample. For every donor, flow cytometry on a PBMC aliquot measured the percentage of naive CD45RAhigh/CD27high T cells. The CDR3 starts with the cysteine, ends with the phenylalanine, and has 14 residues. The DNA shown is the 42-base CDR3, in frame from base 1. CDR1 and CDR2 are read off the germline V gene (reference sequence) as SEHNR and FQNEAQ. A word on this clonotype: Its antigen is unknown. A single base separates this from a much larger clone, so it may be a read error.

What the authors observed across the whole study: A strong correlation was found between observed TCR beta diversity and the percentage of naive T cells measured by flow cytometry. Donor CMV infection status was unknown, potentially confounding age-related changes in expanded clonotypes. Estimates of total diversity based on one million sequenced T cells were considered lower bounds and underestimates. Since profiling was done on bulk unsorted PBMCs, naive and antigen-experienced compartments could not be conclusively compared. The long-lived group showed more naive CD4+ T cells, fewer expanded clones and increased TCR diversity than the aged group, suggesting age selection. As age increased, observed TCR beta diversity per million T cells dropped in a roughly linear way, and a significant reduction was already evident by age 40.

The library was built by means of 5' RACE. Instrument used: Illumina HiSeq 2500. A second PCR of about 6 to 11 cycles was run with a J-beta primer mix and a sample-barcoded 5' primer. Each TCR beta cDNA molecule received a unique molecular identifier from a template-switch 5' adaptor carrying 12 random nucleotides. At least 2.5 million CDR3-containing paired-end reads were obtained from each sample. The Mint cDNA synthesis kit, primed by a TRBC-specific oligonucleotide, was used to synthesize first-strand cDNA from all RNA. All cDNA was treated with uracil-DNA glycosylase and then went through a first 18-cycle PCR with the universal primers M1SS and BC2_uni_R. As for how the authors treated the data: For normalization, 1 million high-quality reads, each with a distinct molecular identifier, were randomly selected from each sample. Instead of being binned into consensus sequences, reads that shared molecular identifiers were thrown out. MiTCR, with a Q25 quality threshold and the strictest error-elimination algorithm, was used for CDR3 identification, clonotype clustering and error correction. A nonparametric unseen species model with Euler transformation was used to estimate lower-bound total TCR beta diversity. TCRdb reprocessing: public reads trimmed at Q25 with fastp, clones called with MiXCR, in-frame beta chains kept. Rows with one shared CDR3 protein collapse into an entry with the most common genes and DNA. The V and J calls were not made by the authors but by TCRdb's processing. A total of more than 650,000 distinct CDR3 sequences appear in this sample, about 53% of them only once. Around 41% of the sample is held by the ten biggest clonotypes.

The chain links TRBV7-9 with TRBJ2-5; the D segment could be TRBD2, given 5 matching bases. The J call may be in error: the DNA end matches TRBJ2-7 better. Sequencing input: blood. The TCR sequence derives from a man older than 75 in good health. The nucleotide sequence is given as TGTGCCAGCAGCGTAGAACTAGTATCAGGCGAGCAGTACTTC. This sequence encodes CASSVELVSGEQYF.